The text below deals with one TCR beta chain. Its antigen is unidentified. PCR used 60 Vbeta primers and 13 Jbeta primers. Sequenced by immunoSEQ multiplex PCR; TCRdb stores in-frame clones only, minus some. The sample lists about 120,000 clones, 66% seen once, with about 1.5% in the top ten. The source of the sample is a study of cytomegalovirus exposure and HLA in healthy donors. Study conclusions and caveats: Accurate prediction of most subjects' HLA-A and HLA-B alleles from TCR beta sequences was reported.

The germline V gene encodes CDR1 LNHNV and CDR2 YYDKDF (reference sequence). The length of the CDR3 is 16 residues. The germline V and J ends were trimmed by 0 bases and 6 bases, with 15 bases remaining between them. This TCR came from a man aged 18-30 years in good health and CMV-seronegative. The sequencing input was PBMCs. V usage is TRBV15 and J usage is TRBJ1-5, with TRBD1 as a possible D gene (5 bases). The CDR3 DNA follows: TGTGCCACCAGCAGAGATGGGCAGGGAACGGGTCAGCCCCAGCATTTT. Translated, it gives CATSRDGQGTGQPQHF.